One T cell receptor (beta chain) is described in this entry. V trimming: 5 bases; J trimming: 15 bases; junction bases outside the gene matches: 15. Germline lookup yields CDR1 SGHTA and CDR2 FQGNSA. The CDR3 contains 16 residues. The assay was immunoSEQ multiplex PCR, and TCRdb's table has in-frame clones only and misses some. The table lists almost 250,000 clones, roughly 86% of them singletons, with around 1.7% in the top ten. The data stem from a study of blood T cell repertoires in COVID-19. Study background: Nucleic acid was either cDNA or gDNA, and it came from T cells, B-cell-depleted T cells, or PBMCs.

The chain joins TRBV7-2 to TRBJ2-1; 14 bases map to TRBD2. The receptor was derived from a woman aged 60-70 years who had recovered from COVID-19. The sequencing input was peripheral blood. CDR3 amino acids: CASSLGLAGGTLNRFF. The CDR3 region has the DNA TGTGCCAGCAGCCTTGGACTAGCGGGGGGTACCCTCAACCGGTTCTTC.